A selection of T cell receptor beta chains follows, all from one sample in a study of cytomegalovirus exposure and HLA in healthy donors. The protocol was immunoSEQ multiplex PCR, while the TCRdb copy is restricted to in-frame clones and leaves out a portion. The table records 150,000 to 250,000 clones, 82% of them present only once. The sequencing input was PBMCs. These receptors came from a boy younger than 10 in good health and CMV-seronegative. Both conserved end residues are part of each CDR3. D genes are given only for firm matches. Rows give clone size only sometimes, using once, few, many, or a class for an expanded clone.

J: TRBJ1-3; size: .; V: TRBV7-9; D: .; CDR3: CASSSQGSGNTIYF; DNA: TGTGCCAGCAGCTCACAGGGCTCTGGAAACACCATATATTTT
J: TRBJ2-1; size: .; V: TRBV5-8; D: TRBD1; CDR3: CASRPDRAPYNEQFF; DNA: TGTGCCAGCAGACCCGACAGGGCCCCCTACAATGAGCAGTTCTTC
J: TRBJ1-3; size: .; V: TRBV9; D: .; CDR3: CASSVFGGSGNTIYF; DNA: TGTGCCAGCAGCGTATTTGGGGGGTCTGGAAACACCATATATTTT
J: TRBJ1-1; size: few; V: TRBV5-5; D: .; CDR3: CASSLLPVVDTEAFF; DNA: TGTGCCAGCAGCTTGCTCCCGGTCGTGGACACTGAAGCTTTCTTT
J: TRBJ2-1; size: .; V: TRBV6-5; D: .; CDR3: CASSYGAGSSYNEQFF; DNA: TGTGCCAGCAGTTACGGGGCGGGGAGCTCCTACAATGAGCAGTTCTTC
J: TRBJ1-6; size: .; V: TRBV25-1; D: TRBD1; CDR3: CASSYGTAGSPLHF; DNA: TGTGCCAGCAGCTACGGGACAGCTGGGTCACCCCTCCACTTT
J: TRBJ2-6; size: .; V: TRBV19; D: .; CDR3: CASSRQVTNSGANVLTF; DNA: TGTGCCAGTAGCCGACAGGTAACTAACTCTGGGGCCAACGTCCTGACTTTC
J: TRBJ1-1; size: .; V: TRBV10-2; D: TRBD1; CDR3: CASRDRVGANTEAFF; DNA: TGCGCCAGCAGGGACAGGGTCGGTGCGAACACTGAAGCTTTCTTT
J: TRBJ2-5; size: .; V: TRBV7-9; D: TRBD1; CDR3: CASSLAQGETQYF; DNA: TGTGCCAGCAGCTTAGCACAGGGGGAGACCCAGTACTTC
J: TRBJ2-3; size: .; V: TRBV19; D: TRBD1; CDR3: CASSKRTGGTDTQYF; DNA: TGTGCCAGTAGCAAAAGGACAGGGGGCACAGATACGCAGTATTTT
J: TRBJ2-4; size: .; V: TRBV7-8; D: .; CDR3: CASSLDALRDIQYF; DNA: TGTGCCAGCAGCCTGGACGCCCTGCGGGACATTCAGTACTTC
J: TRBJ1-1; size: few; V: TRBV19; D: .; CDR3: CASTPRGGVTEAFF; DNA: TGTGCCAGTACCCCCCGGGGGGGTGTCACTGAAGCTTTCTTT
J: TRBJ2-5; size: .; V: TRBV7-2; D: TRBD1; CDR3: CASSPDAGTEETQYF; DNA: TGTGCCAGCAGCCCAGACGCCGGGACAGAAGAGACCCAGTACTTC
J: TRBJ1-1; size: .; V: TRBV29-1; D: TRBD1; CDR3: CSVVGRGPGTEAFF; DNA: TGCAGCGTTGTAGGCAGGGGGCCGGGAACTGAAGCTTTCTTT
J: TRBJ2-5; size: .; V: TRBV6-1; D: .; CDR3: CASTWSVGVQETQYF; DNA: TGTGCCAGCACCTGGTCGGTGGGAGTACAAGAGACCCAGTACTTC
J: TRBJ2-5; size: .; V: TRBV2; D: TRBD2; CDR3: CASSEGPGLAQETQYF; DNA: TGTGCCAGCAGTGAAGGGCCGGGACTAGCCCAAGAGACCCAGTACTTC
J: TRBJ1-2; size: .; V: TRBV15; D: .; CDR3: CATSRARNGYTF; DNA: TGTGCCACCAGCAGAGCCAGGAATGGCTACACCTTC
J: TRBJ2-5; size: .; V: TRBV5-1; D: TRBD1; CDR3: CASSPDRGETQYF; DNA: TGCGCCAGCAGCCCCGACAGGGGAGAGACCCAGTACTTC
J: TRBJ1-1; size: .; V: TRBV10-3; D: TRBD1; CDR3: CAISGETGPNTEAFF; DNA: TGTGCCATCAGTGGGGAGACAGGGCCTAACACTGAAGCTTTCTTT
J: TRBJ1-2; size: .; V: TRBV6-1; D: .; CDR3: CASSVGGRSYGYTF; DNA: TGTGCCAGCAGTGTGGGGGGACGGTCCTATGGCTACACCTTC
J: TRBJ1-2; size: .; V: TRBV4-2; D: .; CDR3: CASSQDSSSKDGYTF; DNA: TGTGCCAGCAGCCAAGATAGTAGCTCCAAAGATGGCTACACCTTC
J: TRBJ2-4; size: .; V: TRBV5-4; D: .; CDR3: CASSLDKVQGYPIQYF; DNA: TGTGCCAGCAGCTTAGACAAAGTACAGGGTTACCCTATTCAGTACTTC
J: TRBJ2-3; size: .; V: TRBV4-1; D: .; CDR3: CASSQGRAAGADTQYF; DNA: TGCGCCAGCAGCCAAGGGAGGGCGGCTGGCGCAGATACGCAGTATTTT
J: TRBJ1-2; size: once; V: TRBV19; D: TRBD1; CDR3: CASSTRQGPSGYTF; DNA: TGTGCCAGTAGTACCAGACAGGGCCCGAGTGGCTACACCTTC
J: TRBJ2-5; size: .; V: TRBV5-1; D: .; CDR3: CASSLERALQETQYF; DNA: TGCGCCAGCAGCTTGGAAAGAGCCCTCCAAGAGACCCAGTACTTC
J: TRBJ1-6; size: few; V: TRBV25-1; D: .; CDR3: CARPGSPLHF; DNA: TGTGCCAGGCCCGGTTCACCCCTCCACTTT
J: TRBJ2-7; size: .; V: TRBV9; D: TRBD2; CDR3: CASSVDSAGGYEQYF; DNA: TGTGCCAGCAGCGTAGACTCGGCGGGGGGATACGAGCAGTACTTC